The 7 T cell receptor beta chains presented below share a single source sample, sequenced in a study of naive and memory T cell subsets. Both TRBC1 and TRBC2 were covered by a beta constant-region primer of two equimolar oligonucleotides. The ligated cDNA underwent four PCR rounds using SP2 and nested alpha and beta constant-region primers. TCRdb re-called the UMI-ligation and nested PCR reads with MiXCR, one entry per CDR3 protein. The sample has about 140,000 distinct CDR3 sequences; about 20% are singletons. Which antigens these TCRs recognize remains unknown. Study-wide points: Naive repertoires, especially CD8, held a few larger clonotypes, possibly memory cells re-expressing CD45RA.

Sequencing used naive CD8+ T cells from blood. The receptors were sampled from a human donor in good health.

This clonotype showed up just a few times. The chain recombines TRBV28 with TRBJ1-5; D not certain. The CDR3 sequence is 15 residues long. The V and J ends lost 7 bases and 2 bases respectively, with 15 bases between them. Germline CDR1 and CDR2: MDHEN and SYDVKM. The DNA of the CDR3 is TGTGCCAGCATTAACCCCACGGCGGGCAATCAGCCCCAGCATTTT. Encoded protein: CASINPTAGNQPQHF.

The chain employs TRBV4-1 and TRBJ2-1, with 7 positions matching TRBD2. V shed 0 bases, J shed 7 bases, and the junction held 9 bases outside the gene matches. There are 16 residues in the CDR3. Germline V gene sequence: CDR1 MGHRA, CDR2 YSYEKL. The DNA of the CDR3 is TGCGCCAGCAGCCAAGAATCGGCGGGAGTATATAATGAGCAGTTCTTC. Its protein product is CASSQESAGVYNEQFF.

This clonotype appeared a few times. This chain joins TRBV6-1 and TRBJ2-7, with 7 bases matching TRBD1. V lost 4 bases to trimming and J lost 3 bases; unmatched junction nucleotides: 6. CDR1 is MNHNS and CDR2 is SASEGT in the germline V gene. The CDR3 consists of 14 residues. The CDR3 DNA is TGTGCCAGCAGTGCCCGGGACAGATACTACGAGCAGTACTTC. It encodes CASSARDRYYEQYF.

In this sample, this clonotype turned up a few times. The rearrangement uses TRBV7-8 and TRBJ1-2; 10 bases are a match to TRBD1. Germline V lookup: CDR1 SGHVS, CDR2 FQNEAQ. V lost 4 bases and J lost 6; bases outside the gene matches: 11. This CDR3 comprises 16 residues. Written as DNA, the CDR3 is TGTGCCAGCAGCTATTCGACAGGGGGCCCGTACGATGGCTACACCTTC. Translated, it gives CASSYSTGGPYDGYTF.

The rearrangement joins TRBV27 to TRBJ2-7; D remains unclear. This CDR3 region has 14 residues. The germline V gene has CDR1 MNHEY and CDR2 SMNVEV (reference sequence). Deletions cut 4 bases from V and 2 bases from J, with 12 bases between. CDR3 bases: TGTGCCAGCAGTTATCGAGACCGAACCTACGAGCAGTACTTC. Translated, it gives CASSYRDRTYEQYF.

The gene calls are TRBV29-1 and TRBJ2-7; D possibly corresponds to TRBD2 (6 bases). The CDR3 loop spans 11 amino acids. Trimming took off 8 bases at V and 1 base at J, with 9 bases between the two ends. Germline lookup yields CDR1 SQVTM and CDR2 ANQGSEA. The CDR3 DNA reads TGCAGCACACGGGGGTCCTACGAGCAGTACTTC. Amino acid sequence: CSTRGSYEQYF.

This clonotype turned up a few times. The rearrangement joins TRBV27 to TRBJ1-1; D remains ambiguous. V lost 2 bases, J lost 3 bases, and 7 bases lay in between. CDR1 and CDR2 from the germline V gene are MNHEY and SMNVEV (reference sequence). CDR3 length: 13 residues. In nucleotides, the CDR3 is TGTGCCAGCAGTTTAGGGTTCGACACTGAAGCTTTCTTT. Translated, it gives CASSLGFDTEAFF.